This section outlines one TCR beta chain sequence together with its context. This clone was recorded a few times. Its antigen has not been determined. No clone much larger than this one lies a single base away; base qualities are absent. The sample originates from a study of cytomegalovirus exposure and HLA in healthy donors (dated by TCRdb to the late 2010s). The study in broad terms: The roughly 670 repertoires of the first cohort and the 120 or so validation repertoires were produced on the same platform, according to a later analysis. The study aimed to test whether cataloging public T cell receptors could reveal signatures of past pathogen exposure. A separate validation cohort of about 110 different subjects was used in addition to the 666-subject first cohort. The study combined high-throughput TCR immunosequencing, statistical association of individual TCRs with disease status, and machine learning to predict cytomegalovirus infection status. The research as a whole found: The classifier was reported to diagnose cytomegalovirus status with high specificity and sensitivity in both the original cohort and the validation cohort. Subsequent analysis determined that TCRs grouped into clusters in the first cohort also showed a tendency toward co-occurrence across the approximately 110 validation repertoires, and approximately 93% of cluster scores exceeded 0. A later analysis lacked HLA typing for the validation cohort, so it scored co-occurrence in that cohort across all 120 or so repertoires. The authors suggested that the approach could potentially be generalized to other disease states and immunological phenotypes. In the study, some 180 TCR beta chains were listed as associated with cytomegalovirus. Most TCR sequences were observed very rarely across donors, whereas some public TCRs were present in many individuals. In vitro tests confirmed that a few of the cytomegalovirus-associated TCR beta chains recognize cytomegalovirus antigens.

Separate from the approximately 730-subject first cohort, the validation cohort of 120 subjects was the group to which the donors belonged. Library preparation employed the immunoSEQ multiplex PCR assay. In the source study's methods: A statistical classification framework was built to diagnose cytomegalovirus status from the catalog of TCR beta chain sequences. TCRdb obtained this table from immuneACCESS and retained in-frame rearrangements with V and J assigned. These tables miss some clones; where compared with another copy, unresolved V genes account for less than half of the shortfall, and the remainder is unexplained. V and J calls and clone size come straight from that table; D and trimming were deduced from the DNA. The sample table holds 150,000 or so clones, of which about 89% were seen once. Jointly, the top ten make up 2.7% of the sample. The CDR3 runs 14 amino acids, cysteine and phenylalanine included. Kept here is only the CDR3 DNA, which spans 42 bases and is read in frame from base 1. Relative to germline, V is missing 4 bases and J is missing 2 bases, with 4 bases of the junction outside any gene match. CDR1 and CDR2 are read off the germline V gene as MGHDK and SYGVNS.

Material for sequencing was PBMCs. The clonotype was recovered from a young man in good health and CMV-seropositive. This chain is built from TRBV25-1 and TRBJ1-2; 7 nucleotides in the junction match TRBD1. The CDR3 protein is CASSGSTGNYGYTF. Here is the DNA: TGTGCCAGCAGTGGATCGACAGGGAACTATGGCTACACCTTC.